The clone carrying this T cell receptor (beta chain) was detected once. What it binds is unknown. CDR3 size: 16 residues. Germline V gene lookup returns CDR1 MDHEN and CDR2 SYDVKM. Trimming removed 4 bases from V and 2 bases from J, with 18 bases in between. The sample belongs to a study of blood T cells in healthy people across ages. Combining a sample-barcoded 5' primer with a J-beta primer mix, a second PCR ran for roughly 7 to 12 cycles. MiXCR was run by TCRdb on the 5' RACE reads, yielding one entry per CDR3 protein. The repertoire has 750,000 or so distinct CDR3 sequences, roughly 25% of them found once; the top ten carry more than 8.5%. Regarding the study as a whole: Both naive CD4+ cell counts and diversity were greater in long-lived donors than in aged donors. A conclusive naive versus antigen-experienced comparison was prevented by the unsorted PBMCs. Significant beta diversity loss was already apparent by age roughly 40, declining roughly linearly.

These data were likewise used in another study, on T cells of mothers and their children. From that report: Related pairs of mothers and children showed slightly higher, non-significant overlap versus unrelated pairs.

The TCR sequence derives from a boy aged 5 to 17 in good health. Sample: blood. V gene TRBV28 combines with J gene TRBJ2-7, with D perhaps TRBD1 (5 bases). This CDR3 is CASSSWSLGQTYEQYF. The CDR3 DNA follows: TGTGCCAGCAGTTCCTGGAGTTTGGGGCAGACCTACGAGCAGTACTTC.